The 23 T cell receptor beta chains listed next were all sequenced from one sample in a study of control samples from healthy donors and cancer patients. Produced via immunoSEQ multiplex PCR; TCRdb's table is partial and in-frame only. This table holds roughly 130,000 clones, approximately 94% found once. The sequencing sample was made of blood. Receptors originate from a man aged 30 to 39 in good health.

This chain uses TRBV27 with TRBJ1-5; D is uncertain. Germline V gene sequence: CDR1 MNHEY, CDR2 SMNVEV (reference sequence). This CDR3 has 14 residues. The ends were cut back, 1 base at V and 5 bases at J, with 9 bases in the middle. CDR3 in amino acids: CASSLLGYDQPQHF. DNA of the CDR3: TGTGCCAGCAGTTTATTGGGGTACGATCAGCCCCAGCATTTT.

This chain joins TRBV6-5 and TRBJ1-3; D unclear. CDR3 length equals 15 residues. V gave up 6 bases and J gave up 1 base, with 13 bases separating them. Germline loops: CDR1 MNHEY, CDR2 SVGAGI. The CDR3 is CASSPSLGSGNTIYF. CDR3 nucleotides: TGTGCCAGCAGCCCAAGTCTCGGGTCTGGAAACACCATATATTTT.

This chain joins TRBV27 and TRBJ2-1, with TRBD1 identical over 10 bases. The V gene's germline CDR1 is MNHEY and CDR2 SMNVEV (reference sequence). V shed 2 bases, J shed 4 bases, and the junction held 8 bases outside the gene matches. The CDR3 is 17 residues long. The CDR3 DNA sequence: TGTGCCAGCAGTTTAAATAGCGGACAGGGGGGATACAATGAGCAGTTCTTC. The encoded protein is CASSLNSGQGGYNEQFF.

The V and J genes are TRBV9 and TRBJ1-1, with a weak D call TRBD1 (5 bases). CDR3 length: 15 residues. The V and J ends lost 3 bases and 0 bases respectively, with 12 bases between them. Germline-derived CDR1 and CDR2 are SGDLS and YYNGEE. The CDR3 bases are TGTGCCAGCAGCGCAGGGCGGAACCTGAACACTGAAGCTTTCTTT. This encodes CASSAGRNLNTEAFF. Full variable domain (missing parts from reference TRBV9 and TRBJ1-1): DSGVTQTPKHLITATGQRVTLRCSPRSGDLSVYWYQQSLDQGLQFLIQYYNGEERAKGNILERFSAQQFPDLHSELNLSSLELGDSALYFCASSAGRNLNTEAFFGQGTRLTVV.

J is TRBJ1-1 and V is TRBV7-8, with 8 bases aligning to TRBD1. The trim removed 5 bases at V and 1 base at J, leaving 3 bases unmatched. Per germline, CDR1 SGHVS and CDR2 FQNEAQ. The CDR3 runs to 14 residues. The CDR3 loop is CASSHGTGNTEAFF. The DNA of the CDR3 is TGTGCCAGCAGCCATGGGACAGGGAACACTGAAGCTTTCTTT.

The chain couples TRBV7-9 to TRBJ2-7, with D perhaps TRBD1 (6 bases). The CDR3 has 12 residues. Germline CDR1 SEHNR, CDR2 FQNEAQ (reference sequence). Trimming took off 1 base at V and 13 bases at J, with 14 bases between the two ends. In DNA, the CDR3 is TGTGCCAGCAGCTTAGAGAGACAGGTCCTCTACTTC. It specifies CASSLERQVLYF.

CDR3 protein: CASSSYYTGELFF. The CDR3 coding sequence is TGTGCCAGCAGTTCTTATTACACCGGGGAGCTGTTTTTT. J is TRBJ2-2 and V is TRBV6-2 or TRBV6-3; D gene ambiguous. The ends were cut back, 4 bases at V and 3 bases at J, with 6 bases in the middle. In germline, CDR1 is MNHEY, CDR2 SVGEGT. The CDR3 runs 13 residues.

The chain recombines TRBV7-6 with TRBJ1-4, with D unresolved. Germline V gene sequence: CDR1 SGHVS, CDR2 FNYEAQ. This CDR3 contains 15 residues. The V and J ends lost 1 base and 4 bases respectively, with 10 bases between them. The CDR3 region has the DNA TGTGCCAGCAGCTTAGTTCCATCGGTTAATGAAAAACTGTTTTTT. Protein sequence: CASSLVPSVNEKLFF.

This chain joins TRBV4-2 and TRBJ1-1; D is unclear. The V and J ends lost 0 bases and 8 bases respectively, with 7 bases between them. The CDR3 is made up of 12 amino acids. The germline CDR1 and CDR2 sequences are LGHNA and YNFKEQ. The CDR3 loop is CASSQETPEAFF. In nucleotides, the CDR3 is TGTGCCAGCAGCCAAGAAACACCAGAAGCTTTCTTT.

This chain connects TRBV5-6 to TRBJ1-6; 8 bases are shared with TRBD1. CDR1 is SGHDT, CDR2 YYEEEE, per germline. Trimming took 0 bases from V and 9 from J; bases not matched to a gene: 5. The CDR3 length is 15 residues. The CDR3 spells CASSLVQGEISPLHF. The CDR3 DNA sequence: TGTGCCAGCAGCTTGGTACAGGGGGAAATTTCACCCCTCCACTTT.

V is TRBV28 and J is TRBJ1-4; the D is unclear. CDR3 size: 13 residues. V lost 7 bases and J 4 bases, leaving 10 bases between the germline ends. Germline V gives CDR1 MDHEN, CDR2 SYDVKM. In nucleotides, the CDR3 is TGTGCCAGCACGGAACGCCTTAATGAAAAACTGTTTTTT. Protein product: CASTERLNEKLFF.

With regard to this clone: One end of the junction fails to match germline, which may point to a read error. The chain has TRBV11-2 and TRBJ1-6, with D perhaps TRBD1 (6 bases). This CDR3 comprises 15 residues. Germline V gene data show CDR1 as SGHAT and CDR2 as FQNNGV. The chain's CDR3 is CASSLSRQGNSPLHF. The CDR3 DNA reads TGTGCCAGCAGCTTATCACGGCAGGGGAATTCGCCCCTCCACTTT.

The chain uses TRBV12-5 and TRBJ2-7, with D maybe TRBD1 (6 bases). Trimming cost V 7 bases and J 1 base, with 17 bases left between them. The CDR3 sequence is 15 residues long. CDR1 and CDR2 from the germline V gene are LGHNT and FRNRAP. The CDR3 spells CASARGGQGSYEQYF. The CDR3 DNA reads TGTGCTAGTGCCCGGGGCGGGCAGGGGTCCTACGAGCAGTACTTC.

The chain combines TRBV7-2 with TRBJ2-1, with TRBD2 as a possible D gene (6 bases). Trimming took off 5 bases at V and 6 bases at J, with 20 bases between the two ends. CDR1 SGHTA and CDR2 FQGNSA come from the germline V gene. The CDR3 sequence is 16 residues long. Written as DNA, the CDR3 is TGTGCCAGCAGCCCCGACGGTGGCGGGGTAGGCAATGAGCAGTTCTTC. As protein: CASSPDGGGVGNEQFF.

This chain uses TRBV20-1 with TRBJ1-2; D remains unclear. Germline assignment: CDR1 DFQATT and CDR2 SNEGSKA (reference sequence). The CDR3 sequence is 10 residues long. Trimming took off 3 bases at V and 8 bases at J, with 7 bases between the two ends. As DNA, the CDR3 is TGCAGTGCTAGTGAGGAGGGCTACACCTTC. As protein: CSASEEGYTF.

The chain links TRBV18 to TRBJ2-7; the D gene is possibly TRBD2 (6 bases). CDR1 KGHSH and CDR2 LQKENI come from the germline V gene. CDR3 length: 14 amino acids. Trimming cost V 6 bases and J 5 bases, with 17 bases left between them. CDR3 region: CASSSGRLHNEQYF. The CDR3 DNA sequence: TGTGCCAGCTCCTCCGGGAGACTCCACAACGAGCAGTACTTC.

The sample holds one count of this clone. V usage is TRBV10-1 and J usage is TRBJ2-2, with a weak D call TRBD2 (6 bases). The CDR3 has 15 amino acids. V was shortened by 3 bases and J by 4 bases, with 12 bases between the two germline ends. Germline V gene data show CDR1 as WNHNN and CDR2 as SYGVQD (reference sequence). CDR3 in amino acids: CASSDMGLSTGELFF. The CDR3 region has the DNA TGCGCCAGCAGTGATATGGGACTTAGCACCGGGGAGCTGTTTTTT.

The chain recombines TRBV28 with TRBJ1-5, with 7 bases lining up with TRBD1. The CDR3 covers 19 residues. V was clipped by 2 bases and J by 4 bases; unmatched bases: 17. Germline CDR1 MDHEN, CDR2 SYDVKM. CDR3 loop: CASSLRQGRVLLGNQPQHF. Written as DNA, the CDR3 is TGTGCCAGCAGTTTAAGACAGGGCCGGGTCCTATTGGGGAATCAGCCCCAGCATTTT.

The chain joins TRBV7-6 to TRBJ1-1; D gene ambiguous. This CDR3 comprises 17 residues. Trimming cost V 0 bases and J 1 base, with 15 bases left between them. Germline lookup yields CDR1 SGHVS and CDR2 FNYEAQ. CDR3 sequence reads: CASSLADFLRGNTEAFF. Written as DNA, the CDR3 is TGTGCCAGCAGCTTAGCAGATTTCCTCCGAGGGAACACTGAAGCTTTCTTT.

V is TRBV7-9 and J is TRBJ2-3; D is unclear. This CDR3 spans 15 amino acids. Trimming cost V 1 base and J 2 bases, with 10 bases left between them. Germline V gives CDR1 SEHNR, CDR2 FQNEAQ (reference sequence). The CDR3 region has the DNA TGTGCCAGCAGCTTAGAGCCCAGACTCACAGATACGCAGTATTTT. This gives the protein CASSLEPRLTDTQYF.

The chain employs TRBV10-3 and TRBJ1-4; TRBD1 is a possible D gene (5 bases). V lost 5 bases and J 8 bases, leaving 15 bases between the germline ends. The CDR3 spans 14 residues. In germline, CDR1 is ENHRY, CDR2 SYGVKD. CDR3 nucleotide sequence: TGTGCCATCAGTAAGGCATCTTGGGGGGAAAAACTGTTTTTT. Its protein is CAISKASWGEKLFF.

The V gene is TRBV9, the J gene TRBJ1-5; D is uncertain. There are 13 residues in the CDR3. The V and J ends lost 0 bases and 4 bases respectively, with 5 bases between them. From germline, CDR1 is SGDLS and CDR2 YYNGEE. The CDR3 spells CASSVDMNQPQHF. The CDR3 DNA sequence: TGTGCCAGCAGCGTAGACATGAATCAGCCCCAGCATTTT.

The rearrangement joins TRBV11-3 to TRBJ1-4; TRBD1 agrees at 9 bases. This CDR3 comprises 13 residues. The germline gives CDR1 SGHNT, CDR2 YENEEA. The CDR3 loop reads CARGGQGNEKLFF. The CDR3 DNA reads TGTGCTAGGGGGGGACAGGGCAATGAAAAACTGTTTTTT.